The sequence of this T cell receptor (beta chain) was determined in a study of PD-1 blockade in classical Hodgkin lymphoma. General study results and limits: TCR diversity at baseline was reported to be reduced in newly diagnosed patients relative to healthy donors.

For this clone: Antigen specificity is unknown.

All the patients suffered relapse after autologous stem cell transplantation, and brentuximab vedotin exposure differed. Sequencing used immunoSEQ multiplex PCR; TCRdb keeps in-frame clones, though not all of them. The data show about 26,000 clones, 67% seen once. Per the germline V gene, CDR1 is SGHRS and CDR2 is YFSETQ. CDR3 length: 13 amino acids. Trimming shortened V by 2 bases and J by 2 bases, and 7 bases separated the two germline ends. This clonotype was sampled from a human donor with classical Hodgkin lymphoma. This chain links TRBV5-1 with TRBJ2-5; the D gene is possibly TRBD2 (5 bases). The sample in question was peripheral blood mononuclear cells (PBMCs), obtained before the second cycle of nivolumab. The CDR3 loop is CASSFRGQETQYF. The DNA for the CDR3 is TGCGCCAGCAGCTTTCGAGGGCAAGAGACCCAGTACTTC.